This is a list of T cell receptor beta chains from one sample in a study of shared clonotypes between healthy human individuals. Only in-frame clones appear in the TCRdb table, and some are missing; sequencing was by immunoSEQ multiplex PCR. The sample yields roughly 2,000,000 clones, roughly 94% seen once. Specimen: naive CD8+ T cells sorted from blood. The receptors were gathered from a man between 18 and 29 years old in good health. CDR3s include the opening cysteine and the closing phenylalanine or tryptophan. A D gene is named only where the DNA matches it firmly. Expanded clones get a size class; other rows say once, few or many, or leave the size out.

V	size	J	D	DNA	CDR3
TRBV2	NA	TRBJ2-1	NA	TGTGCCAGCAGTGATTTGGTGGGTGGGTACAATGAGCAGTTCTTC	CASSDLVGGYNEQFF
TRBV29-1	once	TRBJ1-2	TRBD1	TGCAGCGTTGAAGAAACGCGGGACAGGGGTGGAGGCTACACCTTC	CSVEETRDRGGGYTF
TRBV4-3	NA	TRBJ2-7	NA	TGCGCCAGCAGCCAAGGCCTGCAGAGTAGCGGACTTTACTACGAGCAGTACTTC	CASSQGLQSSGLYYEQYF
TRBV27	NA	TRBJ2-7	NA	TGTGCCAGCAGTTTAATTAGCCAGTCTACCGAGCAGTACTTC	CASSLISQSTEQYF
TRBV13	NA	TRBJ2-7	TRBD2	TGTGCCAGCAGCCCATCAACTAGCGGGGATGGGCTCGAGCAGTACTTC	CASSPSTSGDGLEQYF
TRBV5-1	NA	TRBJ2-2	TRBD2	TGCGCCAGCAGCAGCCGCGGGAGCCCCGGGGAGCTGTTTTTT	CASSSRGSPGELFF
TRBV9	NA	TRBJ1-3	NA	TGTGCCAGCAGCGTTGATTCTGGAAACACCATATATTTT	CASSVDSGNTIYF
TRBV13	few	TRBJ1-1	TRBD1	TGTGCCAGCAGCCTCCGGACAGGTAGGAACACTGAAGCTTTCTTT	CASSLRTGRNTEAFF
TRBV28	NA	TRBJ1-4	TRBD1	TGTGCCAGCAGTTTACCGGGACAGGGTATATTTAATGAAAAACTGTTTTTT	CASSLPGQGIFNEKLFF
TRBV2	NA	TRBJ2-7	TRBD2	TGTGCCAGCAGTGTCCGAACGGGACTAGCGGGGAGCTCCTACGAGCAGTACTTC	CASSVRTGLAGSSYEQYF
TRBV2	NA	TRBJ2-2	NA	TGTGCCAGCCGGGCCCCGGGACTTCAGAACACCGGGGAGCTGTTTTTT	CASRAPGLQNTGELFF
TRBV10-3	NA	TRBJ2-3	TRBD2	TGTGCCATCACCGAACTAGCGGGAGCCGGAGATACGCAGTATTTT	CAITELAGAGDTQYF
TRBV5-6	NA	TRBJ2-6	NA	TGTGCCAGCAGCTTGGGCGGGATAGGGGCCAACGTCCTGACTTTC	CASSLGGIGANVLTF
TRBV11-3	NA	TRBJ2-7	NA	TGTGCCAGCCCCCTGCTGTCGTACGAGCAGTACTTC	CASPLLSYEQYF
TRBV7-8	once	TRBJ2-7	NA	TGTGCCAGCAGCGAAGAACAGGGCTACGAGCAGTACTTC	CASSEEQGYEQYF
TRBV28	NA	TRBJ1-6	TRBD1	TGTGCCAGCAGTTTGCAGGGGGACCCAAGGTCACCCCTCCACTTT	CASSLQGDPRSPLHF
TRBV5-5	NA	TRBJ2-7	NA	TGTGCCAGCAGCCCCGGGGACCCAAACGTGTGGGAGCAGTACTTC	CASSPGDPNVWEQYF
TRBV4-1	NA	TRBJ1-2	NA	TGCGCCAGCAGCCTCGGGGACCGCGCCCCCTATGGCTACACCTTC	CASSLGDRAPYGYTF
TRBV7-9	NA	TRBJ2-1	NA	TGTGCCAGCAGCGTCGGCAGCTCCTACAATGAGCAGTTCTTC	CASSVGSSYNEQFF
TRBV6-1	NA	TRBJ1-4	NA	TGTGCCAGCAGTGAACTAGGACAGCTATATAATGAAAAACTGTTTTTT	CASSELGQLYNEKLFF
TRBV29-1	NA	TRBJ1-3	NA	TGCAGCGTTGAAGGGGAAAACACTGGAAACACCATATATTTT	CSVEGENTGNTIYF
TRBV11-2	NA	TRBJ1-1	NA	TGTGCCAGCAGCTTAACAGAGGGATTGACTGAAGCTTTCTTT	CASSLTEGLTEAFF
TRBV7-6	NA	TRBJ2-3	NA	TGTGCCAGCAGCTTAGTTTACGAGGGCACAGATACGCAGTATTTT	CASSLVYEGTDTQYF
TRBV27	NA	TRBJ1-3	NA	TGTGCCAGCAGTTTGCGGGGGGAAGGGGCTGGAAACACCATATATTTT	CASSLRGEGAGNTIYF
TRBV10-1	few	TRBJ2-7	NA	TGCGCCAGCAGTGACCCGTCGGGGGAGCAGTACTTC	CASSDPSGEQYF
TRBV28	NA	TRBJ2-6	NA	TGTGCCAGCAGTACCCGGGAGTCTGGGGCCAACGTCCTGACTTTC	CASSTRESGANVLTF
TRBV4-3	NA	TRBJ2-3	NA	TGCGCCAGCAGCCGCAACCTAGTTAGCACAGATACGCAGTATTTT	CASSRNLVSTDTQYF
TRBV27	NA	TRBJ2-7	TRBD1	TGTGCCAGCGGCTCGGGACAGCACTACGAGCAGTACTTC	CASGSGQHYEQYF
TRBV6-1	NA	TRBJ2-7	NA	TGTGCCAGCAGTGAAGCAGTCGTCAGGGGGGACTACGAGCAGTACTTC	CASSEAVVRGDYEQYF
TRBV4-3	NA	TRBJ2-3	NA	TGCGCCAGCAGCCAAGGGGCAGGGGCCCTCACAGATACGCAGTATTTT	CASSQGAGALTDTQYF
TRBV27	NA	TRBJ2-1	NA	TGTGCCAGCACAAGCCGGTCGGAGCAGTTCTTC	CASTSRSEQFF
TRBV9	NA	TRBJ2-3	NA	TGTGCCAGCAGCGTAGGGTACAGCACAGATACGCAGTATTTT	CASSVGYSTDTQYF
TRBV6-4	NA	TRBJ2-7	TRBD2	TGTGCCAGCAGATACAACGGGACTAGCGGGAGCTTCCCGCCCCATTACGAGCAGTACTTC	CASRYNGTSGSFPPHYEQYF
TRBV7-9	NA	TRBJ1-1	NA	TGTGCCAGCAGCCCCGCGGGGGCGCCTGGGGCTGAAGCTTTCTTT	CASSPAGAPGAEAFF
TRBV27	NA	TRBJ2-5	NA	TGTGCCAGCAGTCACCATCAGGGGGGAGAGACCCAGTACTTC	CASSHHQGGETQYF
TRBV25-1	NA	TRBJ1-2	NA	TGTGCCAGCAGTGAATCGCGTGGCTACACCTTC	CASSESRGYTF
TRBV5-4	NA	TRBJ2-7	NA	TGTGCCAGCAGCCCCCCGGGGATGACGGTCTACGAGCAGTACTTC	CASSPPGMTVYEQYF
TRBV6-6	NA	TRBJ2-5	TRBD1	TGTGCCAGCAGTTACCCAGGACAGGGAGAGACCCAGTACTTC	CASSYPGQGETQYF
TRBV28	NA	TRBJ2-7	NA	TGTGCCAGTCAACCGGGACCTTACGGGGACGAGCAGTACTTC	CASQPGPYGDEQYF
TRBV11-2	NA	TRBJ2-5	NA	TGTGCCAGCAGCTTAGCCTGGGGTCTCGTGGAGACCCAGTACTTC	CASSLAWGLVETQYF
TRBV13	NA	TRBJ1-5	NA	TGTGCCAGCAGCTTAGGACAGGGCGCTCAGCCCCAGCATTTT	CASSLGQGAQPQHF
TRBV7-9	NA	TRBJ2-7	TRBD1	TGTGCCAGCAGCTTAACCTCAGGGGGCGCGTACGAGCAGTACTTC	CASSLTSGGAYEQYF
TRBV10-3	NA	TRBJ1-2	NA	TGTGCCATCAGGGACCAAAGTACGCCACAACCAGAACAGGATTTGTATGGCTACACCTTC	CAIRDQSTPQPEQDLYGYTF
TRBV6-5	NA	TRBJ2-5	NA	TGTGCCAGCAGTTCCTCCCCCGACTCTTTTTACTTC	CASSSSPDSFYF
TRBV4-2	NA	TRBJ1-2	NA	TGTGCCAGCAGCCAAGGAGGTGGCGGGGCTCACTATGGCTACACCTTC	CASSQGGGGAHYGYTF
TRBV5-4	NA	TRBJ1-4	NA	TGTGCCAGCAGCCTAACCCTGAATGAAAAACTGTTTTTT	CASSLTLNEKLFF
TRBV7-9	NA	TRBJ2-7	NA	TGTGCCAGCAGCTTAGAGGCCGACGAGCAGTACTTC	CASSLEADEQYF